This TCR beta chain stems from a study of cytomegalovirus exposure and HLA in healthy donors. Study conclusions and caveats: It was reported that TCR beta sequences correctly inferred the HLA-A and HLA-B alleles for most subjects.

V lost 2 bases to trimming and J lost 0 bases; unmatched junction nucleotides: 2. Germline CDR1 LNHNV, CDR2 YYDKDF (reference sequence). This CDR3 contains 15 residues. The primer mix had 60 Vbeta and 13 Jbeta primers. Method: immunoSEQ multiplex PCR; TCRdb's copy keeps in-frame clones and lacks some. The sample holds 150,000 to 200,000 clones; around 83% are singletons and the top ten take around 1%. Details on this clone: The target antigen is unknown.

The sample consisted of PBMCs. The receptor was isolated from a woman aged 40 to 50 in good health and CMV-seronegative. V and J are TRBV15 and TRBJ2-5; 8 bases match TRBD1. The CDR3 nucleotides are TGTGCCACCAGCAGAAGGACAGGGTACCAAGAGACCCAGTACTTC. It is translated as CATSRRTGYQETQYF.